This paragraph reports one TCR beta chain. Its antigen is not known. The table came from immunoSEQ multiplex PCR; TCRdb's copy has only in-frame clones and leaves some out. Found here are nearly 1,000,000 clones, 76% of them singletons; the top ten hold approximately 1.5%. This sample was taken from a study of shared clonotypes between healthy human individuals. Study findings and constraints: The small donor group covered limited genetic and exposure diversity.

Researchers partitioned CD4+ cells into CD45RA+ naive and CD45RA-negative memory subsets. The TCR was taken from a man aged 18-30 years in good health. Sequencing used memory CD4+ T cells sorted from blood. Subset meaning: CD45RA-negative fraction.

The CDR3 sequence is CASQGLGGTGEQFF. The CDR3, as DNA: TGTGCCAGTCAAGGGCTTGGTGGGACGGGTGAGCAGTTCTTC. The rearrangement links TRBV18 to TRBJ2-1; the D call may be TRBD1 or TRBD2 (5 bases each). The CDR3 spans 14 residues. CDR1 is KGHSH and CDR2 is LQKENI in the germline V gene. V was clipped by 9 bases and J by 9 bases, with 21 bases between them.